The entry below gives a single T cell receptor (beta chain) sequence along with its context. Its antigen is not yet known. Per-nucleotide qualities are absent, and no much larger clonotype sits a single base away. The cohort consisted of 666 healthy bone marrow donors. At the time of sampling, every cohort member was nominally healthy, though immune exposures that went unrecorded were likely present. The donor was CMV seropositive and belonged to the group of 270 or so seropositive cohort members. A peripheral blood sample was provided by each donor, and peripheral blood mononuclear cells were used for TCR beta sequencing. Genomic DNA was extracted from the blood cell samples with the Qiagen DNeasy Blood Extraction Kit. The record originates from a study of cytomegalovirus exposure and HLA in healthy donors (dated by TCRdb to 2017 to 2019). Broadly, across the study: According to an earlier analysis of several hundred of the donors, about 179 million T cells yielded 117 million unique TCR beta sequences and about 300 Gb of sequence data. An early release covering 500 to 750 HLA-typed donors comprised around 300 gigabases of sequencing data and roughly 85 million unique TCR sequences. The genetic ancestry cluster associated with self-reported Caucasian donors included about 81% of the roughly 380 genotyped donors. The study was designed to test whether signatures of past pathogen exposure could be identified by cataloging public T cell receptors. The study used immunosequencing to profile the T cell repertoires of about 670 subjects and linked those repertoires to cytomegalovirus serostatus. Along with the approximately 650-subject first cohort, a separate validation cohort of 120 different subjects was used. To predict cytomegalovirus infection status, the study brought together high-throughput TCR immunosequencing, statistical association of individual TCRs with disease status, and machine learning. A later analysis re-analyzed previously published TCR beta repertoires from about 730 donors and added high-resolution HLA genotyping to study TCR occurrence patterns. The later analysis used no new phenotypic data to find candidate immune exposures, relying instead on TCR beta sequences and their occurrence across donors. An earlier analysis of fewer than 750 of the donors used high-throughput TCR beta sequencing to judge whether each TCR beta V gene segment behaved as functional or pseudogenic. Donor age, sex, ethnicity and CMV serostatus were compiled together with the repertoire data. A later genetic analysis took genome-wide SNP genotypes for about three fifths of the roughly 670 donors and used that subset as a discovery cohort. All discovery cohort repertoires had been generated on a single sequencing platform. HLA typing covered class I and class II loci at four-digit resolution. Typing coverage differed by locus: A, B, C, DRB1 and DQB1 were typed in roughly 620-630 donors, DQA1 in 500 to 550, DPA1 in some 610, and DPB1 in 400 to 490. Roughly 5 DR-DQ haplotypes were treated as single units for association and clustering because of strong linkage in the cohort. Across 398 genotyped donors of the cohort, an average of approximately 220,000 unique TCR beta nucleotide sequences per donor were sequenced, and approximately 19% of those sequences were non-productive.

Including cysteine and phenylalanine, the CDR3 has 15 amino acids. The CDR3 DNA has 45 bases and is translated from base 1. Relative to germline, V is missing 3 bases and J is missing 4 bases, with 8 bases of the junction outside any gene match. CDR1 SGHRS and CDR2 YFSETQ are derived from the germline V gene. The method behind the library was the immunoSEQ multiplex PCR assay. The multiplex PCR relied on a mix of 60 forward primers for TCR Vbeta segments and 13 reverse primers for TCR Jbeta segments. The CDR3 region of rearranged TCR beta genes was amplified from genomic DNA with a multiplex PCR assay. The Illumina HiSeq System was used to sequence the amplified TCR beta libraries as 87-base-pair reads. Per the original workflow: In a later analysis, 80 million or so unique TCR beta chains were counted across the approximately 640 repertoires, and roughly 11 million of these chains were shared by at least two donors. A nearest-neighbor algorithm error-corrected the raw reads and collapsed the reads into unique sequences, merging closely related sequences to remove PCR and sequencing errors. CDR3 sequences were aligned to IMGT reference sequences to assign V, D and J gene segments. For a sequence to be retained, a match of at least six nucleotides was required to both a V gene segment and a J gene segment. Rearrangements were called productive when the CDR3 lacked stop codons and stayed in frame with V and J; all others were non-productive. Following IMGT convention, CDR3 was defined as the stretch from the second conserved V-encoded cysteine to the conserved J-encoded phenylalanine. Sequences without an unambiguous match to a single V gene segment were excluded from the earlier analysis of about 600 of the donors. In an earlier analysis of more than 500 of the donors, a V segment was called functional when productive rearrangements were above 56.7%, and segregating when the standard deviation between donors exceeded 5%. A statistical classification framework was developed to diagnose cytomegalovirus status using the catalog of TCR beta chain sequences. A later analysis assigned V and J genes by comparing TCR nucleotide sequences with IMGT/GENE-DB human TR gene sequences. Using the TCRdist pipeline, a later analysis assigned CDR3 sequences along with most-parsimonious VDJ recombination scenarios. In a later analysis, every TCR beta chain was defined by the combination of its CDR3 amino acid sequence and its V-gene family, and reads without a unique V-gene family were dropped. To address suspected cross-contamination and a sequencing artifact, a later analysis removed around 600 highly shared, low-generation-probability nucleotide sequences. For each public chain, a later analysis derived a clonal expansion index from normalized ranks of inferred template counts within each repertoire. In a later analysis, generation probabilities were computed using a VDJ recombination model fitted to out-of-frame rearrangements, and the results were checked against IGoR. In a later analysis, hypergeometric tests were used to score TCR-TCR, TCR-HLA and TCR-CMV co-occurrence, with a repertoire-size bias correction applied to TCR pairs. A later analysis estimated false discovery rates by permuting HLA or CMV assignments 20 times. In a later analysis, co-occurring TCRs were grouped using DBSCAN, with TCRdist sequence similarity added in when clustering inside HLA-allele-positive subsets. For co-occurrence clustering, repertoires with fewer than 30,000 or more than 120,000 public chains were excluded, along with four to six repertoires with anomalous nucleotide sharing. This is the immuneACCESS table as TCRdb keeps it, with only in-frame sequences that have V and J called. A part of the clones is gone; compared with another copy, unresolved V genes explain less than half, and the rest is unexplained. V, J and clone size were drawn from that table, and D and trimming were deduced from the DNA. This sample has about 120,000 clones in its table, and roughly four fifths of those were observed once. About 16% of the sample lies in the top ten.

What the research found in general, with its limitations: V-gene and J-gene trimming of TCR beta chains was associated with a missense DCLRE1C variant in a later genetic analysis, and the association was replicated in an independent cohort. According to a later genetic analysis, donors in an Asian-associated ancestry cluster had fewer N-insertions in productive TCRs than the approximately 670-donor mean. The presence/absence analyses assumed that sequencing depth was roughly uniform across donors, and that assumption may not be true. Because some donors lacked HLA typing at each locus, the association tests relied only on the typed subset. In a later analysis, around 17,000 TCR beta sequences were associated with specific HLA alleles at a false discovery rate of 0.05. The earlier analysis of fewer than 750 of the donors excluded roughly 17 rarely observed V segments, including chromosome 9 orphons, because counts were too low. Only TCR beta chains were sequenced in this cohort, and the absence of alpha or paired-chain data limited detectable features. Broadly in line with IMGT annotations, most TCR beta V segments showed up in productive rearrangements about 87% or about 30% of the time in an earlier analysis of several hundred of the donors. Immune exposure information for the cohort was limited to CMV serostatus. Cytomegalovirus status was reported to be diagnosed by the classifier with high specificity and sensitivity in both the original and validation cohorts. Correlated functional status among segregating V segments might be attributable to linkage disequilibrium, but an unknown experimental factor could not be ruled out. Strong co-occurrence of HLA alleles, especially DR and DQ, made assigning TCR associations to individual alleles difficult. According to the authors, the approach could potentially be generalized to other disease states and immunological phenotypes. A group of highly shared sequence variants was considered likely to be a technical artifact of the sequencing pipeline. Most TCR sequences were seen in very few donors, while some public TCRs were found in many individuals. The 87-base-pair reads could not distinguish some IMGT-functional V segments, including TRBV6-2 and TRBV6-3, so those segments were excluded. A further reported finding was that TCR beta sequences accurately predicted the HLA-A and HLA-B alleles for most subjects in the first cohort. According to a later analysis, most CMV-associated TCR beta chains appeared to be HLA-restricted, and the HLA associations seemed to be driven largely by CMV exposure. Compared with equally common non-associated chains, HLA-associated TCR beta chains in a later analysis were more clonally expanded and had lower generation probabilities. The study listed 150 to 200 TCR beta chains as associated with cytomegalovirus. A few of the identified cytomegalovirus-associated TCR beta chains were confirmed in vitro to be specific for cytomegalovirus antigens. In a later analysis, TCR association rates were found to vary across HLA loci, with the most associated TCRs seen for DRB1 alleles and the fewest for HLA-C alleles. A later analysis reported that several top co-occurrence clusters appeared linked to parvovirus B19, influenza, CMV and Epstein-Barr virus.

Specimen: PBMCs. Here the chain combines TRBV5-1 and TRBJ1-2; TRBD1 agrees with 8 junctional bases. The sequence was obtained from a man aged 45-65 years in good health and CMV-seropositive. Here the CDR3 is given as CASSSRGQGGYGYTF. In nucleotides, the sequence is TGCGCCAGCAGCTCCCGCGGACAGGGCGGCTATGGCTACACCTTC. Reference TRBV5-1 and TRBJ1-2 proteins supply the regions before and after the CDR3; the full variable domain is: KAGVTQTPRYLIKTRGQQVTLSCSPISGHRSVSWYQQTPGQGLQFLFEYFSETQRNKGNFPGRFSGRQFSNSRSEMNVSTLELGDSALYLCASSSRGQGGYGYTFGSGTRLTVV.